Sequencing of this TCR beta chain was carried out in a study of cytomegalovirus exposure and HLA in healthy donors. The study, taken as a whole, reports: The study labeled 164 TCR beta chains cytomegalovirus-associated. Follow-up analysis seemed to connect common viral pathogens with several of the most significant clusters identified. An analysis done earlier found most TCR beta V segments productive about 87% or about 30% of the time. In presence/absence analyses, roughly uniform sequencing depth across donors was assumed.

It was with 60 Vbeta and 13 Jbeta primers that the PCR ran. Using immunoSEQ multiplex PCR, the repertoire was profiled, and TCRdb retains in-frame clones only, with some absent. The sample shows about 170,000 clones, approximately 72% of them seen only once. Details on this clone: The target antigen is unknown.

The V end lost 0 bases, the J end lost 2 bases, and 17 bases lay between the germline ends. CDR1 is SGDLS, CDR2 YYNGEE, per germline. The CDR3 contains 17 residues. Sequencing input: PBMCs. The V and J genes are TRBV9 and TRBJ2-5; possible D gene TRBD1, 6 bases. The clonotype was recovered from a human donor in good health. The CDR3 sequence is CASSVGRGAGLQETQYF. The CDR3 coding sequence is TGTGCCAGCAGCGTAGGCAGGGGCGCCGGCCTTCAAGAGACCCAGTACTTC. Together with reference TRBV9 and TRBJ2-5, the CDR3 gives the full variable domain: DSGVTQTPKHLITATGQRVTLRCSPRSGDLSVYWYQQSLDQGLQFLIQYYNGEERAKGNILERFSAQQFPDLHSELNLSSLELGDSALYFCASSVGRGAGLQETQYFGPGTRLLVL.